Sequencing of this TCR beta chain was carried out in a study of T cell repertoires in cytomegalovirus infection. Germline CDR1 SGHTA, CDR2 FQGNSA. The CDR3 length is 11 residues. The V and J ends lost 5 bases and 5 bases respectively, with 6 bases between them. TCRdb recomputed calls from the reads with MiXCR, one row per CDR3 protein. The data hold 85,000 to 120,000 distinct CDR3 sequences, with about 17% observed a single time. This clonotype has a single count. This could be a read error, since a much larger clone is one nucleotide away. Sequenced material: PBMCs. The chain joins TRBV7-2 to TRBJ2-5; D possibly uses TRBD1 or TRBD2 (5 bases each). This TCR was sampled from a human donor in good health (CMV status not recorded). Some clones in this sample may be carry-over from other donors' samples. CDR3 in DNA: TGTACCAGCAGCGAGGGGGAGACCCAGTACTTC. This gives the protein CTSSEGETQYF.